These 22 T cell receptor beta chains share one sample of origin, sequenced in a study of cytomegalovirus exposure and HLA in healthy donors. Vbeta (60) and Jbeta (13) primers were used in the PCR. TCRdb's copy holds only in-frame clones and misses some; the assay was immunoSEQ multiplex PCR. The table lists just over 150,000 clones, around four fifths of them singletons, with 1.5% to 2.5% in the top ten. Specimen: PBMCs. Receptors were obtained from a man aged 18 to 29 in good health and CMV-seronegative.

The chain uses TRBV10-3 and TRBJ2-3; 9 bases are a match to TRBD2. The CDR3 spans 17 residues. Germline V lookup: CDR1 ENHRY, CDR2 SYGVKD. The V and J ends lost 3 bases and 3 bases, in that order; junction bases with no gene match: 10. The CDR3 DNA sequence: TGTGCCATCAGTGAACCCCTAAATAGCGGGAGTACAGATACGCAGTATTTT. This translates into CAISEPLNSGSTDTQYF.

This clone appeared a few times. The chain employs TRBV28 and TRBJ1-1; D might be TRBD1 (6 bases). This CDR3 contains 16 residues. Looked up from germline, CDR1 is MDHEN and CDR2 is SYDVKM. Trimming removed 2 bases from V and 5 bases from J, with 18 bases in between. This chain's CDR3 is CASSLPEGQGITEAFF. CDR3 coding DNA: TGTGCCAGCAGTTTACCCGAGGGGCAGGGGATAACTGAAGCTTTCTTT.

The J gene is TRBJ2-1, the V gene TRBV9; TRBD1 matches 8 bases. The CDR3 has 20 amino acids. Trimming removed 0 bases from V and 0 bases from J; junction bases left unmatched: 14. Germline CDR1 reads SGDLS; CDR2 reads YYNGEE. The CDR3 loop is CASSVGEGGQGPSSYNEQFF. The CDR3, as DNA: TGTGCCAGCAGCGTAGGTGAGGGAGGACAGGGCCCGAGCTCCTACAATGAGCAGTTCTTC.

This rearrangement joins TRBV7-9 to TRBJ2-1, with TRBD1 as a possible D gene (5 bases). In germline, CDR1 is SEHNR, CDR2 FQNEAQ (reference sequence). Trimming shortened V by 3 bases and J by 6 bases, and 12 bases separated the two germline ends. The CDR3 extends over 14 amino acids. The CDR3 region is CASSFRTGLNEQFF. Here the CDR3 DNA reads TGTGCCAGCAGCTTTCGAACAGGCCTCAATGAGCAGTTCTTC.

The chain links TRBV6-5 to TRBJ2-7; weak D call: TRBD1 (5 bases). The germline gives CDR1 MNHEY, CDR2 SVGAGI. CDR3 length: 15 residues. The germline V and J ends were trimmed by 4 bases and 3 bases, with 16 bases remaining between them. The CDR3 spells CASSCDKGPYYEQYF. In DNA, the CDR3 is TGTGCCAGCAGTTGCGACAAGGGGCCCTACTACGAGCAGTACTTC.

The V gene is TRBV7-6, the J gene TRBJ2-1; 11 bases are a match to TRBD2. Per germline, CDR1 SGHVS and CDR2 FNYEAQ. The trim removed 1 base at V and 8 bases at J, leaving 10 bases unmatched. This CDR3 region has 17 residues. CDR3 region: CASSLGVAGGPADEQFF. For the CDR3, the DNA is TGTGCCAGCAGCTTAGGGGTAGCGGGGGGGCCTGCGGATGAGCAGTTCTTC.

The rearrangement uses TRBV7-3 and TRBJ1-1, with a tentative D call TRBD1 (6 bases). The germline V gene has CDR1 SGHTA and CDR2 FQGTGA. This CDR3 contains 14 residues. V lost 6 bases, J lost 1 base, and 12 bases lay in between. In nucleotides, the CDR3 is TGTGCCAGCAGGGCCCAGGGGTGGAACACTGAAGCTTTCTTT. Its translation: CASRAQGWNTEAFF.

The rearrangement joins TRBV7-6 to TRBJ1-6; 7 bases align to TRBD1. The trim removed 5 bases at V and 8 bases at J, leaving 6 bases unmatched. The germline V gene has CDR1 SGHVS and CDR2 FNYEAQ. The CDR3 runs to 14 residues. The chain's CDR3 is CASSRQGYDSPLHF. The CDR3 DNA sequence: TGTGCCAGCAGCCGACAGGGTTACGATTCACCCCTCCACTTT.

This chain joins TRBV19 and TRBJ2-2; TRBD2 agrees at 9 bases. CDR1 LNHDA and CDR2 SQIVND come from the germline V gene (reference sequence). V lost 1 base, J lost 2 bases, and 11 bases stayed unmatched. The CDR3 extends over 19 amino acids. This CDR3 is CASSIGASGDSLNTGELFF. The CDR3 DNA sequence: TGTGCCAGTAGTATAGGGGCTAGCGGGGACTCCCTAAACACCGGGGAGCTGTTTTTT.

This chain uses TRBV27 with TRBJ2-5; D unclear. CDR3 length: 13 amino acids. From germline, CDR1 is MNHEY and CDR2 SMNVEV (reference sequence). V shed 5 bases and J shed 4 bases, with 11 bases lying between them. The CDR3 bases are TGTGCCAGCAGTCTGGGCCCCAGAGAGACCCAGTACTTC. It specifies CASSLGPRETQYF.

The V gene is TRBV5-6, the J gene TRBJ2-7; D is uncertain. In germline, CDR1 is SGHDT, CDR2 YYEEEE. Trimming left V 0 bases short and J 5 bases short, with 9 bases between. The CDR3 loop spans 13 amino acids. The DNA for the CDR3 is TGTGCCAGCAGCTTGGAAATGTCAAACGAGCAGTACTTC. Translated, it gives CASSLEMSNEQYF.

This clone was counted only a few times. The J gene is TRBJ1-2, the V gene TRBV19; 7 bases line up with TRBD1. Trimming cost V 3 bases and J 5 bases; bases outside gene matches: 9. The CDR3 is 15 residues long. Germline CDR1 reads LNHDA; CDR2 reads SQIVND (reference sequence). CDR3 coding DNA: TGTGCCAGTAGTATCGCCGACAGGGAGTCGTATGGCTACACCTTC. Translation: CASSIADRESYGYTF. Combining the CDR3 with reference TRBV19 and TRBJ1-2 gives the whole variable domain DGGITQSPKYLFRKEGQNVTLSCEQNLNHDAMYWYRQDPGQGLRLIYYSQIVNDFQKGDIAEGYSVSREKKESFPLTVTSAQKNPTAFYLCASSIADRESYGYTFGSGTRLTVV.

V is TRBV5-4 and J is TRBJ2-7, with a possible D match to TRBD2 (5 bases). Germline V gene lookup returns CDR1 SGHNT and CDR2 YYREEE (reference sequence). Between the trimmed V and J ends, which lost 4 bases and 2 bases, there was a span of 13 bases. The CDR3 length is 14 residues. In DNA, the CDR3 is TGTGCCAGCAGCGGAGGACTGGGGACCTACGAGCAGTACTTC. Translating it yields CASSGGLGTYEQYF.

This sequence joins TRBV7-3 and TRBJ2-6, with 8 positions matching TRBD1. The V segment lost 5 bases and the J segment 3 bases; nucleotides outside the gene matches: 3. Germline-derived CDR1 and CDR2 are SGHTA and FQGTGA. The CDR3 runs 15 residues. The CDR3 bases are TGTGCCAGCAGCCGGACAGGGAGTGGGGCCAACGTCCTGACTTTC. It is translated as CASSRTGSGANVLTF.

This sequence joins TRBV7-6 and TRBJ2-5; 9 nucleotides line up with TRBD2. The CDR3 is 17 amino acids. The junction had 10 bases not matched to a gene; V was cut back by 0 bases and J by 5 bases. Germline CDR1 reads SGHVS; CDR2 reads FNYEAQ. CDR3 protein: CASSLAWGGLAGETQYF. As DNA, the CDR3 is TGTGCCAGCAGCTTAGCATGGGGGGGACTAGCAGGGGAGACCCAGTACTTC.

The V and J genes are TRBV9 and TRBJ1-2, with D possibly matching TRBD1 (5 bases). CDR3 length: 14 amino acids. Germline lookup yields CDR1 SGDLS and CDR2 YYNGEE. Trimming pared 0 bases from V and 8 bases from J, leaving 14 bases between. Here the CDR3 DNA reads TGTGCCAGCAGCGTAGATGTAAAGGGGAAAGGCTACACCTTC. The encoded protein is CASSVDVKGKGYTF.

The V call is TRBV6-6, the J call TRBJ1-2; 9 bases are shared with TRBD1. With V trimmed by 5 bases and J by 5 bases, 6 bases remained unmatched. Germline V gene sequence: CDR1 MNHNY, CDR2 SVGAGI (reference sequence). This CDR3 has 14 residues. CDR3 DNA sequence: TGTGCCAGCAGTAAAACAGGGGGCGGGTATGGCTACACCTTC. Amino acid sequence: CASSKTGGGYGYTF.

The chain has TRBV5-1 and TRBJ2-3; D is possibly TRBD2 (6 bases). CDR1 is SGHRS and CDR2 is YFSETQ in the germline V gene. Between the trimmed V and J ends, which lost 4 bases and 2 bases, there was a span of 11 bases. The CDR3 has 14 amino acids. The CDR3 nucleotides are TGCGCCAGCAGCCCGAGACTAGACACAGATACGCAGTATTTT. Protein product: CASSPRLDTDTQYF.

The chain combines TRBV11-2 with TRBJ2-7; 9 bases agree with TRBD2. V trimming: 3 bases; J trimming: 0 bases; junction bases outside the gene matches: 12. Germline CDR1 is SGHAT and CDR2 is FQNNGV. The CDR3 contains 18 residues. The CDR3 here is CASSFRTPLSGSSYEQYF. The CDR3 region has the DNA TGTGCCAGCAGCTTCCGTACGCCCCTTAGCGGGAGCTCCTACGAGCAGTACTTC.

The chain joins TRBV7-9 to TRBJ2-2; the D gene is possibly TRBD2 (5 bases). Germline CDR1 SEHNR, CDR2 FQNEAQ (reference sequence). CDR3 length: 15 residues. V gave up 8 bases and J gave up 1 base, with 14 bases separating them. CDR3 in DNA: TGTGCCAGCCGGGATCGACGGGGGAACACCGGGGAGCTGTTTTTT. Protein: CASRDRRGNTGELFF.

This chain links TRBV27 with TRBJ1-2; no firm D call. Germline CDR1 is MNHEY and CDR2 is SMNVEV (reference sequence). There are 13 residues in the CDR3. With 0 bases removed from V and 7 bases from J, the gap between germline ends came to 9 bases. This CDR3 reads CASSLSVTGGYTF. The CDR3 region has the DNA TGTGCCAGCAGTTTATCAGTTACTGGTGGCTACACCTTC.

The V call is TRBV11-3, the J call TRBJ2-5; 10 bases align to TRBD1. Germline assignment: CDR1 SGHNT and CDR2 YENEEA. This CDR3 has 15 residues. With V trimmed by 4 bases and J by 3 bases, 5 bases remained unmatched. In DNA, the CDR3 is TGTGCCAGCAGCTCGGGACAGGGGATTAAAGAGACCCAGTACTTC. Its translation: CASSSGQGIKETQYF.